Listed below are T cell receptor beta chains from one sample, sequenced in a study of blood T cell repertoires in COVID-19. Assay: immunoSEQ multiplex PCR; the TCRdb copy retains only in-frame clones and omits some. The repertoire has 140,000 to 150,000 clones, over 80% of them found once; the top ten carry 2.5% to 3%. Sequenced sample: peripheral blood. Receptors originate from a woman in her forties with active or convalescent COVID-19. CDR3s include the opening cysteine and the closing phenylalanine or tryptophan. D genes are given only for firm matches. Clone sizes are given selectively: once, few, many, or a class where the clone is expanded.

j_gene,v_gene,abundance,d_gene,CDR3nt,CDR3aa
TRBJ1-6,TRBV7-6,NA,TRBD1,TGTGCCAGCAGCTGGGGACAGGGTTATAATTCACCCCTCCACTTT,CASSWGQGYNSPLHF
TRBJ2-6,TRBV5-1,NA,NA,TGCGCCAGCAAGCTTCCCAAATCTGGGGCCAACGTCCTGACTTTC,CASKLPKSGANVLTF
TRBJ2-7,TRBV6-2/TRBV6-3,NA,TRBD2,TGTGCCAGCAGCCTCGGGGGGGCAAGAGCCTACGAGCAGTACTTC,CASSLGGARAYEQYF
TRBJ1-4,TRBV7-2,NA,TRBD1,TGTGCCAGCAGCTCTAGGACAGGGGTGTCTGAAAAACTGTTTTTT,CASSSRTGVSEKLFF
TRBJ2-2,TRBV7-9,NA,TRBD1,TGTGCCAGCAGCCAAGCGACAGGGTTGAACACCGGGGAGCTGTTTTTT,CASSQATGLNTGELFF
TRBJ1-2,TRBV5-1,NA,TRBD1,TGCGCCAGCAGCCGAGCGACAGGGGAGAGTGGCTACACCTTC,CASSRATGESGYTF
TRBJ2-7,TRBV5-8,NA,NA,TGTGCCAGCAGCCCCTCTCGGGGGTCCTACGAGCAGTACTTC,CASSPSRGSYEQYF
TRBJ2-7,TRBV27,NA,TRBD2,TGTGCCAGCAGACTAAGCGGGGGGGCGTCCTACGAGCAGTACTTC,CASRLSGGASYEQYF
TRBJ2-2,TRBV5-1,NA,NA,TGCGCCAGCAGCCCGGGGGGCACGAACACCGGGGAGCTGTTTTTT,CASSPGGTNTGELFF
TRBJ2-3,TRBV6-6,NA,TRBD1,TGTGCCAGCAGGCCCGGACAGGGCACAGATACGCAGTATTTT,CASRPGQGTDTQYF
TRBJ1-4,TRBV6-5,NA,NA,TGTGCCAGCAGTTACTCGAGGGCTGTCCTCCGGGGAAAACTGTTTTTT,CASSYSRAVLRGKLFF
TRBJ2-7,TRBV29-1,NA,TRBD1,TGCAGCGTCGAAACACAGGGGCACTCCTACGAGCAGTACTTC,CSVETQGHSYEQYF
TRBJ1-1,TRBV13,once,NA,TGTGCCAGCAGCAGAGACGGCGGTGAAGCTTTCTTT,CASSRDGGEAFF